A single sample is the source of the 21 T cell receptor beta chains below, sequenced in a study of T cells in Graves' hyperthyroidism and ophthalmopathy. The investigators amplified TCR beta CDR3 regions from RNA transcripts. In the first-round RT-PCR of the TCR CDR3, the HTBI primer set was used. TCRdb ran MiXCR on the multiplex PCR reads and lists one entry per CDR3 protein. The sample consists of fewer than 700,000 distinct CDR3 sequences, roughly 17% of them appearing once. The sample taken for sequencing was blood. The receptor set was obtained from a woman in her 30s with Graves' hyperthyroidism.

This clonotype was seen only a few times. The rearrangement uses TRBV9 and TRBJ2-1, with D tentatively TRBD1 (6 bases). V shed 3 bases and J shed 3 bases, with 16 bases lying between them. The CDR3 totals 16 residues. Germline lookup yields CDR1 SGDLS and CDR2 YYNGEE. The CDR3: CASSGILTGYYNEQFF. As DNA, the CDR3 is TGTGCCAGCAGCGGAATATTGACAGGCTACTACAATGAGCAGTTCTTC.

This clonotype came up a few times. The V call is TRBV7-2, the J call TRBJ2-7; 11 nucleotides line up with TRBD2. Looked up from germline, CDR1 is SGHTA and CDR2 is FQGNSA. V lost 5 bases to trimming and J lost 3 bases; unmatched junction nucleotides: 12. The CDR3 runs to 17 residues. DNA for the CDR3: TGTGCCAGCAGCCGAGGAGGCCCCGGGACTAGCGGCTACGAGCAGTACTTC. Translated, it gives CASSRGGPGTSGYEQYF.

This clonotype came up many times. CDR3 loop: CASSEGRGHHNEQFF. As DNA, the CDR3 is TGTGCCAGCAGTGAAGGCAGGGGACACCACAATGAGCAGTTCTTC. The chain employs TRBV6-1 and TRBJ2-1, with D perhaps TRBD1 (6 bases). Germline V gene data show CDR1 as MNHNS and CDR2 as SASEGT. This CDR3 has 15 residues. V was cut by 1 base and J by 5 bases, with 12 bases left in between.

At least ten counts were recorded for this clonotype. The chain combines TRBV28 with TRBJ2-7; D is undetermined. Trimming cost V 6 bases and J 2 bases, with 11 bases left between them. This CDR3 contains 13 residues. The V gene's germline CDR1 is MDHEN and CDR2 SYDVKM. The CDR3 reads CASSVAETYEQYF. In DNA, the CDR3 is TGTGCCAGCAGCGTGGCGGAAACCTACGAGCAGTACTTC.

The chain joins TRBV20-1 to TRBJ2-7; D is possibly TRBD2 (6 bases). Germline V gene data show CDR1 as DFQATT and CDR2 as SNEGSKA (reference sequence). This CDR3 contains 15 residues. V was clipped by 3 bases and J by 3 bases, with 18 bases between them. CDR3 amino acids: CSASRETASRYEQYF. The CDR3 nucleotides read TGCAGTGCTAGTCGGGAGACAGCCTCCCGCTACGAGCAGTACTTC.

This clonotype was seen only a few times. The chain joins TRBV7-3 to TRBJ2-1, with D tentatively TRBD1 or TRBD2 (5 bases each). Germline CDR1 is SGHTA and CDR2 is FQGTGA. The CDR3 covers 13 residues. The V and J ends lost 4 bases and 2 bases respectively, with 6 bases between them. The CDR3 loop is CASSWDAYNEQFF. CDR3 coding DNA: TGTGCCAGCAGCTGGGACGCCTACAATGAGCAGTTCTTC.

The CDR3 DNA reads TGTGCCAGCAGTTCCTCGGGACAGGGGGGAAAACTGTTTTTT. Translation gives CASSSSGQGGKLFF. The V call is TRBV27, the J call TRBJ1-4; the match to TRBD1 covers 11 bases. The germline V gene encodes CDR1 MNHEY and CDR2 SMNVEV (reference sequence). The trim removed 4 bases at V and 10 bases at J, leaving 5 bases unmatched. This CDR3 has 14 residues.

There are a few counts of this clonotype. The V and J genes are TRBV29-1 and TRBJ1-2; D call uncertain. Looked up from germline, CDR1 is SQVTM and CDR2 is ANQGSEA. This CDR3 is built from 13 residues. V lost 2 bases, J lost 4 bases, and 11 bases lay in between. CDR3 bases: TGCAGCGTTGAACCGGGGAATACCTATGGCTACACCTTC. It specifies CSVEPGNTYGYTF.

There are many counts of this clonotype. The chain is built from TRBV27 and TRBJ2-7, with no clear D. Germline loops: CDR1 MNHEY, CDR2 SMNVEV (reference sequence). The CDR3 length is 13 residues. V was clipped by 4 bases and J by 3 bases, with 10 bases between them. The DNA of the CDR3 is TGTGCCAGCAGTTCGCCACCAATCTACGAGCAGTACTTC. Its translation is CASSSPPIYEQYF.

The chain combines TRBV7-3 with TRBJ2-1, with D possibly matching TRBD1 (5 bases). V was clipped by 2 bases and J by 10 bases, with 15 bases between them. From germline, CDR1 is SGHTA and CDR2 FQGTGA. The length of the CDR3 is 14 residues. CDR3 loop: CASSLGASSEEQFF. In DNA form, the CDR3 reads TGTGCCAGCAGCTTAGGGGCCTCCTCGGAGGAGCAGTTCTTC.

J is TRBJ2-7 and V is TRBV4-1, with a weak D call TRBD1 (6 bases). The CDR3 runs 13 residues. Germline CDR1 reads MGHRA; CDR2 reads YSYEKL. The V and J ends lost 4 bases and 6 bases respectively, with 13 bases between them. The CDR3: CASSPPGRGEQYF. The DNA of the CDR3 is TGCGCCAGCAGCCCCCCGGGCAGGGGCGAGCAGTACTTC.

This chain connects TRBV7-9 to TRBJ2-1; D may correspond to TRBD1 or TRBD2 (6 bases each). In germline, CDR1 is SEHNR, CDR2 FQNEAQ (reference sequence). V dropped 3 bases and J dropped 5 bases, with 11 bases sitting between them. This CDR3 is 14 amino acids long. The CDR3 loop reads CASSFRGGHNEQFF. CDR3 coding DNA: TGTGCCAGCAGCTTCCGTGGGGGGCACAATGAGCAGTTCTTC.

V gene TRBV7-2 combines with J gene TRBJ1-3; 8 bases are shared with TRBD1. Germline CDR1 is SGHTA and CDR2 is FQGNSA. V gave up 2 bases and J gave up 3 bases; unmatched junction bases: 15. The CDR3 contains 19 residues. CDR3 loop: CASSLYRPTGGDLGNTIYF. Here the CDR3 DNA reads TGTGCCAGCAGCTTATACCGCCCTACAGGGGGTGATCTTGGAAACACCATATATTTT.

The J gene is TRBJ2-2, the V gene TRBV7-3, with 14 bases aligning to TRBD2. The V gene end was trimmed by 5 bases and the J gene end by 3 bases; junction bases not matched to a gene: 8. The V gene's germline CDR1 is SGHTA and CDR2 FQGTGA. This CDR3 is 18 amino acids long. The CDR3 region has the DNA TGTGCCAGCAGCCCGACTAGCGGGAGGGCCCTAGACACCGGGGAGCTGTTTTTT. Amino acids: CASSPTSGRALDTGELFF.

The chain uses TRBV19 and TRBJ2-7; TRBD1 matches 7 bases. Losses at the gene ends were 5 bases for V and 5 bases for J; bases not matched to a gene: 6. The CDR3 sequence is 13 residues long. Looked up from germline, CDR1 is LNHDA and CDR2 is SQIVND (reference sequence). The CDR3 DNA sequence: TGTGCCAGTAGTGCGGACAGGCTGGACGAGCAGTACTTC. Protein product: CASSADRLDEQYF. Supplemented by reference TRBV19 and TRBJ2-7, the full variable domain reads DGGITQSPKYLFRKEGQNVTLSCEQNLNHDAMYWYRQDPGQGLRLIYYSQIVNDFQKGDIAEGYSVSREKKESFPLTVTSAQKNPTAFYLCASSADRLDEQYFGPGTRLTVT.

This chain connects TRBV9 to TRBJ2-1; 7 bases align to TRBD1. There are 15 residues in the CDR3. The germline V gene encodes CDR1 SGDLS and CDR2 YYNGEE. V was clipped by 4 bases and J by 1 base; unmatched bases: 5. CDR3 sequence (DNA): TGTGCCAGCAGCATCACAGGGGAGTCCTACAATGAGCAGTTCTTC. This encodes CASSITGESYNEQFF.

The chain uses TRBV5-6 and TRBJ2-7, with D uncertain. The V gene lost 2 bases and the J gene lost 0 bases, with 9 bases spanning the gap. Germline loops: CDR1 SGHDT, CDR2 YYEEEE. The CDR3 length is 14 residues. The CDR3 sequence: CASSFGPYSYEQYF. CDR3 nucleotide sequence: TGTGCCAGCAGCTTCGGGCCGTACTCCTACGAGCAGTACTTC.

This clonotype was detected ten times or more. The V and J genes are TRBV28 and TRBJ2-3, with 13 nucleotides matching TRBD2. V gave up 5 bases and J gave up 2 bases; unmatched junction bases: 10. The CDR3 loop spans 18 amino acids. Germline V gives CDR1 MDHEN, CDR2 SYDVKM. The CDR3 loop is CASSPNGLAGETTDTQYF. DNA for the CDR3: TGTGCCAGCAGTCCCAATGGACTAGCGGGAGAAACCACAGATACGCAGTATTTT.

The CDR3 here is CASKWKGNTEAFF. The CDR3 region has the DNA TGCGCCAGCAAGTGGAAAGGGAACACTGAAGCTTTCTTT. The rearrangement links TRBV4-1 to TRBJ1-1; D is undetermined. Per germline, CDR1 MGHRA and CDR2 YSYEKL. The length of the CDR3 is 13 residues. With 7 bases removed from V and 1 base from J, the gap between germline ends came to 10 bases.

This clonotype showed up many times. J is TRBJ2-3 and V is TRBV24-1, with 8 bases fitting TRBD1. The CDR3 covers 15 residues. The trim removed 3 bases at V and 1 base at J, leaving 2 bases unmatched. Germline V lookup: CDR1 KGHDR, CDR2 SFDVKD. CDR3 sequence (DNA): TGTGCCACCAGTGATCCCAGGGGGCGCACAGATACGCAGTATTTT. This encodes CATSDPRGRTDTQYF.

This clonotype was seen ten or more times. The V and J genes are TRBV4-1 and TRBJ1-2; tentative D call: TRBD1 (6 bases). V was trimmed by 4 bases and J by 0 bases, leaving 12 bases between them. This CDR3 is built from 15 residues. The germline V gene encodes CDR1 MGHRA and CDR2 YSYEKL. For the CDR3, the DNA is TGCGCCAGCAGCCCCATCAGACAGGCTAACTATGGCTACACCTTC. It is translated as CASSPIRQANYGYTF.